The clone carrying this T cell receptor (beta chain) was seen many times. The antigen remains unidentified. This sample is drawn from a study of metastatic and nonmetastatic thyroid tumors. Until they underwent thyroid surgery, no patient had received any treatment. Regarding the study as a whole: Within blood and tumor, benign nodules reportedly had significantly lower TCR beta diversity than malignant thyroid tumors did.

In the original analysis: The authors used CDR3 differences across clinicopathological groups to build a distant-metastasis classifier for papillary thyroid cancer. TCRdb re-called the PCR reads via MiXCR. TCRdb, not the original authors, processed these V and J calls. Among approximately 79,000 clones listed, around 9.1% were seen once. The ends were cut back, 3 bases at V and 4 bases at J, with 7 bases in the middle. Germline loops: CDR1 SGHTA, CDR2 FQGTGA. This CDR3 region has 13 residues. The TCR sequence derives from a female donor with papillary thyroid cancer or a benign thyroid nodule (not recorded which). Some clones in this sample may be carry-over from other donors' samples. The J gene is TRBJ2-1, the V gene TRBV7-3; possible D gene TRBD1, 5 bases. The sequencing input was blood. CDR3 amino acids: CASSLDKYNEQFF. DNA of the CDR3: TGTGCCAGCAGCTTGGACAAATACAATGAGCAGTTCTTC.